This T cell receptor beta chain came from a study of glioma-infiltrating T cells. Study context: WHO grade II oligodendrogliomas or astrocytomas, plus non-recurrent WHO grade IV glioblastomas, were sampled. Blood libraries targeted about 4- to 11-fold coverage of about a million T cells. Regarding the study as a whole: Above-expected tissue-blood divergence occurred in all gliomas, most in low-grade ones.

TCR alpha and beta CDR3 regions were amplified from RNA using iRepertoire nested multiplex PCR. TCRdb ran MiXCR on the multiplex PCR reads and lists one entry per CDR3 protein. The data show about 410,000 distinct CDR3 sequences, 41% seen once. Regarding this clonotype: Its antigen is undetermined. This could be a read error, since a much larger clone is one nucleotide away.

The CDR3 has 12 residues. The V and J ends lost 5 bases and 7 bases respectively, with 12 bases between them. Per the germline V gene, CDR1 is MDHEN and CDR2 is SYDVKM. V usage is TRBV28 and J usage is TRBJ2-7; no definite D call. What was sequenced was glioma tissue, nonneoplastic brain tissue, or PBMCs (not recorded which). The receptor was isolated from a human donor with low-grade glioma or glioblastoma, undergoing nonglioma brain surgery, or in good health (not recorded which). DNA for the CDR3: TGTGCCAGCAGTACCTCCGGCCGAGAGCAGTACTTC. Translated, it gives CASSTSGREQYF.